Listed below are T cell receptor beta chains from one sample, sequenced in a study of blood T cell repertoires in COVID-19. Repertoires were generated with immunoSEQ multiplex PCR, while TCRdb's copy carries only in-frame clones and drops some. The sample lists fewer than 300,000 clones; roughly 90% were seen once. The sample was PBMCs or T cells enriched from blood (not recorded which). These receptors came from a woman in her thirties who had recovered from COVID-19. Each CDR3 is given with its conserved first and last residue. The D gene is left open where the match is weak. Size is omitted from some rows. Given values are once, few, many or a class for expanded clones.

length	D	V	J	size	DNA	CDR3
13	NA	TRBV15	TRBJ1-5	NA	TGTGCCACCCGGCCGGGAAGCAATCAGCCCCAGCATTTT	CATRPGSNQPQHF
13	TRBD1	TRBV19	TRBJ2-1	NA	TGTGCCAGTAGTGGGGGACAGGCCACCGAGCAGTTCTTC	CASSGGQATEQFF
15	TRBD2	TRBV5-1	TRBJ2-5	NA	TGCGCCAGCAGTTTTATGGGACTAGCGGAAGAGACCCAGTACTTC	CASSFMGLAEETQYF
15	TRBD1	TRBV7-9	TRBJ1-2	once	TGTGCCAGCAGCGAAAACGACAGGGTCAGTCGAGGCTACACCTTC	CASSENDRVSRGYTF
15	NA	TRBV15	TRBJ2-1	NA	TGTGCCACCAGCCCACGGGGGTCCTCCTACAATGAGCAGTTCTTC	CATSPRGSSYNEQFF
16	TRBD2	TRBV15	TRBJ2-7	NA	TGTGCCACCAGCAGATTACAAGCGGGAGAGTCTGGGGAGCAGTACTTC	CATSRLQAGESGEQYF
15	TRBD2	TRBV7-7	TRBJ2-1	NA	TGTGCTAGCAGCTTAGACGGGAGGGCCGACAATGAGCAGTTCTTC	CASSLDGRADNEQFF
15	NA	TRBV3-1/TRBV3-2	TRBJ1-1	NA	TGTGCCAGCAGCCTTACAAACAGTGTGAGCACTGAAGCTTTCTTT	CASSLTNSVSTEAFF
14	NA	TRBV4-1	TRBJ2-7	NA	TGCGCCAGCAGCCAAACAGGGAAGTTGTCCGAGCAGTACTTC	CASSQTGKLSEQYF
16	NA	TRBV5-4	TRBJ2-1	NA	TGTGCCAGCAGCTCAAGACAGGGAGGAGTCGGGAATGAGCAGTTCTTC	CASSSRQGGVGNEQFF
14	NA	TRBV18	TRBJ1-1	NA	TGTGCCAGCTCACCCCCGGGTAGGAACACTGAAGCTTTCTTT	CASSPPGRNTEAFF
13	TRBD1	TRBV3-1/TRBV3-2	TRBJ1-2	NA	TGTGCCAGCAGCCGACAGGGGTGGTATGGCTACACCTTC	CASSRQGWYGYTF
14	NA	TRBV21-1	TRBJ1-5	NA	TGTGCCAGCAGCGGAGGACAGGAAAATCAGCCCCAGCATTTT	CASSGGQENQPQHF
13	TRBD1	TRBV2	TRBJ2-5	NA	TGTGCCAGCAAGGGACAGGCGAGGGAGACCCAGTACTTC	CASKGQARETQYF
17	NA	TRBV7-2	TRBJ2-5	NA	TGTGCCAGCAGCTTAAGGTTGTTCGTGGAGGGAGAAGAGACCCAGTACTTC	CASSLRLFVEGEETQYF
14	NA	TRBV29-1	TRBJ1-5	once	TGCAGCGTTGCGAATGGAGACAGATATCAGCCCCAGCATTTT	CSVANGDRYQPQHF